This note documents a single T cell receptor (beta chain) sequence. The antigen this receptor binds is unknown. No clone much larger than this one lies a single base away; base qualities are absent. The sample comes from a study (dated by TCRdb to 2013 to 2016). Looking at the study overall: The study tested whether tumor-infiltrating Tregs in breast cancer are recruited from blood Tregs or converted in situ from other CD4+ T cell subsets. Study-level results and caveats: Tumor memory CD4+ T cell TCR gene usage clustered with blood and lymph node memory CD4+ cells and lymph node naive CD4+ cells. The greatest overlap of tumor-infiltrating Treg TCR alpha and beta sequences was with tumor naive CD4+ T cells, followed next by blood naive CD4+ T cells. Validation in the larger cohort was restricted to a single TCR beta V-J rearrangement rather than whole repertoires.

Full-length TCR variable regions were amplified by 5' RACE PCR using constant-region reverse primers, and then by semi-nested PCR using Nested Universal Primer A. The ReliaPrep RNA Cell Miniprep System was used to extract total RNA, which was then reverse transcribed into 5'RACE-ready cDNA with the SMARTer RACE 5'/3' Kit. Multiplex adaptors were used to barcode full-length TCR alpha and beta libraries, and the barcoded libraries were sequenced on an Illumina MiSeq. In the paper's pipeline: For each of nine subset-tissue groups, sequencing data from the five patients were combined, and the groups were compared by unsupervised clustering of TCR gene usage. Repertoire similarity was calculated with the Morisita-Horn index, weighting shared sequences by their contribution to each repertoire. The public reads were quality trimmed at Q25 with fastp and then assembled into clones with MiXCR by TCRdb, keeping productive beta chains. Each entry merges the rows of one CDR3 protein and shows their most common DNA and genes. TCRdb, not the original authors, processed these V and J calls. Within this sample are some 10,000 distinct CDR3 sequences, with approximately 17% of them counted one time only. About 4.1% of the sample is held by the ten biggest clonotypes.

CDR1 is given as MNHEY and CDR2 as SVGEGT, both from the germline V gene. Relative to germline, V is missing 8 bases and J is missing 5 bases, with 6 bases of the junction outside any gene match. The CDR3, from cysteine to phenylalanine, totals 13 residues. Only the CDR3 portion is preserved as DNA: 39 bases, with reading frame beginning at the first base. CD4+CD25+CD127-/low cells were isolated as Tregs. Tregs, naive and memory CD4+ T cells from tumor, blood and ipsilateral draining lymph nodes of about five breast cancer patients underwent full-length TCR alpha and beta sequencing. Tumor tissue and lymph nodes obtained from ipsilateral axillary dissection were perfused with PBS, minced and then digested with collagenase I and hyaluronidase. Ficoll density gradient centrifugation was used to isolate mononuclear cells from either lymph nodes or under 65 ml of peripheral blood. FACS confirmed that the sorted cell populations were more than 90% pure.

Sequencing input: Tregs sorted from a lymph node. The receptor chain draws on TRBV6-2 or TRBV6-3 and TRBJ1-5; 7 central bases correspond to TRBD1. This sequence was found in a female donor with breast cancer. DNA sequence: TGTGCCAGCGACACAGGGGCATATCAGCCCCAGCATTTT. The resulting protein is CASDTGAYQPQHF.